These 24 T cell receptor beta chains were all obtained from the same sample, sequenced in a study of Ad26.COV2.S vaccination and SARS-CoV-2 variants. Sample treatment: over 15 received Ad26.COV2.S at low or high dose, single or two shots; roughly five received placebo; per-sample allocation not given. Following the first vaccine or placebo injection, samples were taken on day 63. Method: immunoSEQ multiplex PCR; TCRdb's copy keeps in-frame clones and lacks some. The repertoire holds roughly 380,000 clones, with 85% as singletons. This sample comprised peripheral blood, obtained in a trial of Ad26.COV2.S vaccine versus placebo. These receptors all come from a person between 18 and 59 years old who received the Ad26.COV2.S COVID-19 vaccine or a placebo.

This clone appeared a single time. The rearrangement links TRBV5-1 to TRBJ2-1; D call uncertain. In germline, CDR1 is SGHRS, CDR2 YFSETQ. This CDR3 contains 12 residues. V was pared by 7 bases and J by 8 bases, with 13 bases between. CDR3 residues: CASRALWDEQFF. The CDR3 DNA sequence: TGCGCCAGCCGGGCACTTTGGGATGAGCAGTTCTTC.

This sequence joins TRBV4-3 and TRBJ2-2, with 14 nucleotides matching TRBD2. The germline CDR1 and CDR2 sequences are LGHNA and YSLEER. The CDR3 has 18 residues. The ends lost 1 base at V and 6 bases at J; junction bases unmatched: 7. CDR3: CASSQGLAGGPGAGELFF. The CDR3 region has the DNA TGCGCCAGCAGCCAAGGACTAGCGGGAGGGCCAGGGGCCGGGGAGCTGTTTTTT.

The chain combines TRBV15 with TRBJ2-3; D uncertain. The germline V gene has CDR1 LNHNV and CDR2 YYDKDF (reference sequence). This CDR3 comprises 20 residues. Trimming removed 5 bases at V and 2 bases at J, with 29 bases between. The CDR3 here is CATSEYGPPYPKAVTDTQYF. The CDR3 nucleotides read TGTGCCACCAGCGAGTACGGGCCTCCTTACCCCAAAGCAGTCACAGATACGCAGTATTTT.

This rearrangement joins TRBV6-2 or TRBV6-3 to TRBJ2-1; the match to TRBD2 covers 13 bases. The V gene's germline CDR1 is MNHEY and CDR2 SVGEGT. V gave up 5 bases and J gave up 10 bases; unmatched junction bases: 17. CDR3 size: 18 residues. In DNA, the CDR3 is TGTGCCAGCAGTCAGACTAGCGGGAGGCAAACGTTCGGGTACGAGCAGTTCTTC. This translates into CASSQTSGRQTFGYEQFF.

This clone was recorded only once. This chain connects TRBV6-4 to TRBJ2-3; D possibly corresponds to TRBD2 (6 bases). V was clipped by 3 bases and J by 4 bases, with 14 bases between them. Germline lookup yields CDR1 MRHNA and CDR2 SNTAGT. The CDR3 consists of 15 residues. CDR3 in DNA: TGTGCCAGCAGTGAGGGGACTGCGGGTGCAGATACGCAGTATTTT. This gives the protein CASSEGTAGADTQYF.

J is TRBJ2-5 and V is TRBV18; D is perhaps TRBD2 (6 bases). The CDR3 is made up of 13 amino acids. The V and J ends lost 2 bases and 2 bases respectively, with 6 bases between them. Germline loops: CDR1 KGHSH, CDR2 LQKENI. CDR3 in amino acids: CASSPGRQETQYF. The CDR3 DNA is TGTGCCAGCTCACCAGGGAGGCAAGAGACCCAGTACTTC.

Points on this clone: This sample also contains other DNA sequences that code for the same CDR3. The CDR3 loop reads CASSPDGYYGYTF. The DNA for the CDR3 is TGTGCCAGCAGCCCCGACGGATACTATGGCTACACCTTC. The chain uses TRBV9 and TRBJ1-2; D unresolved. CDR1 SGDLS and CDR2 YYNGEE come from the germline V gene. This CDR3 comprises 13 residues. V was shortened by 4 bases and J by 3 bases, with 10 bases between the two germline ends.

The chain recombines TRBV5-1 with TRBJ2-5; D unclear. The CDR3 covers 14 residues. CDR1 is SGHRS, CDR2 YFSETQ, per germline. Trimming removed 1 base from V and 1 base from J, with 8 bases in between. The CDR3 DNA reads as TGCGCCAGCAGCTTGATAAGGGCCCAAGAGACCCAGTACTTC. This encodes CASSLIRAQETQYF.

This clone was found once. The chain links TRBV13 to TRBJ1-2; 11 nucleotides line up with TRBD1. Germline loops: CDR1 PRHDT, CDR2 FYEKMQ (reference sequence). V was clipped by 0 bases and J by 7 bases; unmatched bases: 10. This CDR3 region has 17 residues. CDR3 sequence: CASSLGPSDRGLVGYTF. In DNA, the CDR3 is TGTGCCAGCAGCTTAGGCCCATCGGACAGGGGGCTAGTTGGCTACACCTTC.

V is TRBV30 and J is TRBJ1-5, with D perhaps matching TRBD1 (5 bases). The CDR3 contains 15 residues. V dropped 3 bases and J dropped 4 bases, with 16 bases sitting between them. Germline V gene sequence: CDR1 GTSNPN, CDR2 SVGIG (reference sequence). Here the CDR3 reads CAWRTVGQINQPQHF. The CDR3, as DNA: TGTGCCTGGAGGACCGTAGGACAAATTAATCAGCCCCAGCATTTT. Variable domain in full (rest from reference TRBV30 and TRBJ1-5): SQTIHQWPATLVQPVGSPLSLECTVEGTSNPNLYWYRQAAGRGLQLLFYSVGIGQISSEVPQNLSASRPQDRQFILSSKKLLLSDSGFYLCAWRTVGQINQPQHFGDGTRLSIL.

This chain connects TRBV3-1 (or the pseudogene TRBV3-2) to TRBJ1-4; D gene ambiguous. Germline V CDR1 and CDR2: LGHDT, YNNKEL (reference sequence). This CDR3 is 15 amino acids long. Trimming cost V 4 bases and J 2 bases, with 11 bases left between them. CDR3 bases: TGTGCCAGCAGCCCCCGGCAGAGGACTAATGAAAAACTGTTTTTT. This gives the protein CASSPRQRTNEKLFF.

The rearrangement links TRBV10-1 to TRBJ2-1, with 11 bases aligning to TRBD1. After removal of 0 bases from V and 10 bases from J, the junction contained 5 bases not matched to a gene. There are 15 residues in the CDR3. Germline CDR1 and CDR2: WNHNN and SYGVQD (reference sequence). DNA of the CDR3: TGCGCCAGCAGTGAGTCGGGACAGGGGGATTTCGAGCAGTTCTTC. The encoded protein is CASSESGQGDFEQFF.

The CDR3 region is CASSLGQSYEQYF. The CDR3 bases are TGCGCCAGCAGCTTGGGACAGTCCTACGAGCAGTACTTC. The chain joins TRBV5-1 to TRBJ2-7, with a tentative D call TRBD1 (5 bases). The length of the CDR3 is 13 residues. Trimming removed 0 bases at V and 1 base at J, with 5 bases between. Germline V gene sequence: CDR1 SGHRS, CDR2 YFSETQ.

The gene calls are TRBV18 and TRBJ1-4; 7 positions agree with TRBD1. The CDR3 consists of 15 residues. Per germline, CDR1 KGHSH and CDR2 LQKENI. With V trimmed by 6 bases and J by 4 bases, 8 bases remained unmatched. The CDR3 loop is CASSIPGQLNEKLFF. The CDR3 DNA follows: TGTGCCAGCTCGATTCCGGGACAGCTTAATGAAAAACTGTTTTTT.

This clone was observed once. This chain uses TRBV5-1 with TRBJ2-5; 7 bases line up with TRBD2. Trimming cost V 0 bases and J 5 bases; bases outside gene matches: 10. The length of the CDR3 is 16 residues. Germline loops: CDR1 SGHRS, CDR2 YFSETQ. For the CDR3, the DNA is TGCGCCAGCAGCTTGGGTCCCCTAGCGGTCGTGGAGACCCAGTACTTC. Its translation is CASSLGPLAVVETQYF.

The chain carries TRBV3-1 (or the pseudogene TRBV3-2) and TRBJ2-3; D gene unclear. Trimming cost V 4 bases and J 0 bases, with 14 bases left between them. CDR3 size: 16 residues. Germline V gene lookup returns CDR1 LGHDT and CDR2 YNNKEL (reference sequence). The CDR3 sequence: CASSRFGRPSTDTQYF. In DNA form, the CDR3 reads TGTGCCAGCAGCCGCTTCGGACGACCGAGCACAGATACGCAGTATTTT.

V usage is TRBV15 and J usage is TRBJ2-7; a possible D gene is TRBD1 (7 bases). This CDR3 has 17 amino acids. CDR1 and CDR2 from the germline V gene are LNHNV and YYDKDF (reference sequence). V lost 0 bases and J lost 2, with 17 bases in between. DNA of the CDR3: TGTGCCACCAGCAGAGATACGAAACAGGGGAGGCCCTACGAGCAGTACTTC. It encodes CATSRDTKQGRPYEQYF.

This rearrangement joins TRBV21-1 to TRBJ2-1; the table's D call, TRBD2, has no DNA check behind it. TRBV21-1 is assigned pseudogene status. This CDR3 is 17 amino acids long. CDR3 in amino acids: CASSKSRLAVSYNEQFF. In DNA, the CDR3 is TGTGCCAGCAGCAAGAGTCGACTAGCGGTCTCCTACAATGAGCAGTTCTTC.

The chain has TRBV5-4 and TRBJ1-1, with 8 bases lining up with TRBD1. Germline values: CDR1 SGHNT, CDR2 YYREEE (reference sequence). The junction had 7 bases not matched to a gene; V was cut back by 3 bases and J by 3 bases. CDR3 size: 15 residues. The CDR3, as DNA: TGTGCCAGCAGCTCTACCGGGACAGGCTACACTGAAGCTTTCTTT. This encodes CASSSTGTGYTEAFF.

The chain is built from TRBV4-3 and TRBJ2-1, with a possible D match to TRBD1 (5 bases). Per the germline V gene, CDR1 is LGHNA and CDR2 is YSLEER. Trimming pared 3 bases from V and 7 bases from J, leaving 16 bases between. The CDR3 is 15 amino acids. CDR3 protein: CASSQGQEISNEQFF. DNA of the CDR3: TGCGCCAGCAGCCAGGGGCAGGAGATATCAAATGAGCAGTTCTTC.

This chain links TRBV7-2 with TRBJ2-2; D remains unclear. CDR3 length: 14 residues. The V end lost 2 bases, the J end lost 1 base, and 5 bases lay between the germline ends. Germline V CDR1 and CDR2: SGHTA, FQGNSA. The CDR3 DNA is TGTGCCAGCAGCTTAAGGATGAACACCGGGGAGCTGTTTTTT. Protein: CASSLRMNTGELFF.

This chain joins TRBV2 and TRBJ1-1, with D unclear. This CDR3 spans 13 amino acids. V was trimmed by 4 bases and J by 4 bases, leaving 10 bases between them. Germline V gene data show CDR1 as SNHLY and CDR2 as FYNNEI. This chain's CDR3 is CASSGSLATEAFF. DNA for the CDR3: TGTGCCAGCAGTGGCAGCCTGGCCACTGAAGCTTTCTTT.

The chain employs TRBV9 and TRBJ2-2; possibly TRBD1 for D (6 bases). This CDR3 spans 16 amino acids. Trimming removed 2 bases from V and 4 bases from J, with 15 bases in between. In germline, CDR1 is SGDLS, CDR2 YYNGEE. In DNA, the CDR3 is TGTGCCAGCAGCGTCAGGGGTCCCGGAGGCACCGGGGAGCTGTTTTTT. It is translated as CASSVRGPGGTGELFF.

This rearrangement joins TRBV11-2 to TRBJ2-5; 15 nucleotides align to TRBD2. Germline V gene sequence: CDR1 SGHAT, CDR2 FQNNGV. The J segment lost 0 bases and the V segment lost 4 bases, leaving 6 bases of the junction unmatched. CDR3 length equals 18 residues. CDR3 sequence: CASSYGTSGRRYQETQYF. Here the CDR3 DNA reads TGTGCCAGCAGCTACGGGACTAGCGGGAGGAGGTACCAAGAGACCCAGTACTTC.